These 31 T cell receptor beta chains were sequenced from one sample in a study of blood T cell repertoires in COVID-19. TCRdb's copy holds only in-frame clones and misses some; the assay was immunoSEQ multiplex PCR. The repertoire holds fewer than 40,000 clones, with about 89% as singletons. Input material: peripheral blood. The receptors were sampled from a human donor in a cohort sampled during active COVID-19.

The V and J genes are TRBV5-1 and TRBJ2-7, with a possible D match to TRBD2 (5 bases). Germline CDR1 is SGHRS and CDR2 is YFSETQ. The CDR3 covers 15 residues. Trimming stripped 0 bases from V and 2 bases from J, with 12 bases between. The CDR3 DNA sequence: TGCGCCAGCAGCTTGGTCGGGGTTAACCCCTACGAGCAGTACTTC. It yields the protein CASSLVGVNPYEQYF. The full variable domain, in which reference TRBV5-1 and TRBJ2-7 provide the parts outside the CDR3, is KAGVTQTPRYLIKTRGQQVTLSCSPISGHRSVSWYQQTPGQGLQFLFEYFSETQRNKGNFPGRFSGRQFSNSRSEMNVSTLELGDSALYLCASSLVGVNPYEQYFGPGTRLTVT.

V usage is TRBV6-1 and J usage is TRBJ1-1; perhaps TRBD1 as D (6 bases). The CDR3 totals 16 residues. Germline V lookup: CDR1 MNHNS, CDR2 SASEGT. Trimming left V 3 bases short and J 3 bases short, with 17 bases between. The CDR3 is CASSEVGGAVYTEAFF. The CDR3 bases are TGTGCCAGCAGTGAGGTAGGGGGGGCGGTGTACACTGAAGCTTTCTTT.

This clone was counted a single time. This sequence joins TRBV30 and TRBJ1-1, with no clear D. The CDR3 consists of 12 residues. Germline V gene lookup returns CDR1 GTSNPN and CDR2 SVGIG (reference sequence). V was trimmed by 1 base and J by 4 bases, leaving 7 bases between them. The CDR3 reads CAWSGTSTEAFF. The DNA for the CDR3 is TGTGCCTGGAGTGGAACGAGCACTGAAGCTTTCTTT.

This chain connects TRBV10-2 to TRBJ1-4; the D gene is possibly TRBD1 (5 bases). The V gene lost 4 bases and the J gene lost 4 bases, with 10 bases spanning the gap. Germline V gives CDR1 WSHSY, CDR2 SAAADI. CDR3 size: 14 residues. This chain's CDR3 is CASSATAFNEKLFF. The CDR3 DNA is TGCGCCAGCAGTGCGACAGCCTTTAATGAAAAACTGTTTTTT.

This chain links TRBV15 with TRBJ2-7, with D possibly being TRBD1 (6 bases). The germline CDR1 and CDR2 sequences are LNHNV and YYDKDF (reference sequence). V was pared by 0 bases and J by 5 bases, with 17 bases between. The CDR3 covers 16 residues. DNA for the CDR3: TGTGCCACCAGCAGAGAGAGGGGGAACTCTATGGACGAGCAGTACTTC. Its translation is CATSRERGNSMDEQYF.

This clone has just a few counts. V usage is TRBV28 and J usage is TRBJ1-1; D is perhaps TRBD1 (5 bases). With 3 bases removed from V and 7 bases from J, the gap between germline ends came to 18 bases. CDR1 is MDHEN and CDR2 is SYDVKM in the germline V gene. The CDR3 consists of 15 residues. CDR3 DNA sequence: TGTGCCAGCAGTTTCCTCCGGGACTTCCTCTTTGAAGCTTTCTTT. It yields the protein CASSFLRDFLFEAFF.

A few counts support this clone. The chain has TRBV19 and TRBJ2-5; maybe TRBD2 (6 bases). V shed 2 bases and J shed 5 bases, with 12 bases lying between them. Germline CDR1 is LNHDA and CDR2 is SQIVND (reference sequence). The length of the CDR3 is 14 residues. CDR3 DNA sequence: TGTGCCAGTAGTATAATCGGGAGCACGGAGACCCAGTACTTC. This codes for CASSIIGSTETQYF.

This chain joins TRBV2 and TRBJ2-7; TRBD1 is a possible D gene (5 bases). V was clipped by 8 bases and J by 2 bases, with 10 bases between them. CDR3 size: 12 residues. Germline V gene sequence: CDR1 SNHLY, CDR2 FYNNEI. CDR3 residues: CASAQVPYEQYF. The CDR3 DNA reads TGTGCCAGCGCACAGGTCCCCTACGAGCAGTACTTC.

The chain uses TRBV19 and TRBJ2-6, with 8 bases that match TRBD1. With 6 bases clipped from V and 2 bases from J, the junction kept 6 bases outside the gene matches. The germline V gene encodes CDR1 LNHDA and CDR2 SQIVND (reference sequence). The CDR3 is 16 residues long. The CDR3 nucleotides are TGTGCCAGTAGCGGACAGGGTGTGGCTGGGGCCAACGTCCTGACTTTC. It is translated as CASSGQGVAGANVLTF.

This clone was counted a few times. V is TRBV7-2 and J is TRBJ2-5, with 14 bases fitting TRBD2. There are 15 residues in the CDR3. CDR1 is SGHTA and CDR2 is FQGNSA in the germline V gene. With 4 bases clipped from V and 4 bases from J, the junction kept 2 bases outside the gene matches. As DNA, the CDR3 is TGTGCCAGCAGCTCCGGACTAGCGGGAGGAGAGACCCAGTACTTC. It specifies CASSSGLAGGETQYF.

The rearrangement links TRBV12-1 to TRBJ2-4; the tabulated D call, TRBD2, remains unverified against the DNA. TRBV12-1 is given as a pseudogene. This CDR3 is built from 18 residues. CDR3 sequence: CASSLTGTVLLAKNIQYF. As DNA, the CDR3 is TGTGCCAGCAGCTTAACCGGGACTGTACTCCTAGCCAAAAACATTCAGTACTTC.

The gene calls are TRBV19 and TRBJ1-1; TRBD1 matches at 7 bases. This CDR3 has 14 residues. V gave up 8 bases and J gave up 3 bases; unmatched junction bases: 9. Germline loops: CDR1 LNHDA, CDR2 SQIVND (reference sequence). The CDR3 region is CASSGGRAYTEAFF. For the CDR3, the DNA is TGTGCCAGTTCAGGGGGAAGGGCTTACACTGAAGCTTTCTTT.

This clone was detected only a few times. The V and J genes are TRBV6-6 and TRBJ1-5, with 7 bases identical to TRBD1. The CDR3 spans 16 residues. Germline CDR1 MNHNY, CDR2 SVGAGI (reference sequence). With 5 bases clipped from V and 2 bases from J, the junction kept 9 bases outside the gene matches. The DNA of the CDR3 is TGTGCCAGCAGTACCCCCAGGGGGTCGGGCAATCAGCCCCAGCATTTT. Translated, it gives CASSTPRGSGNQPQHF.

The chain employs TRBV5-1 and TRBJ2-7; TRBD1 is a possible D gene (6 bases). This CDR3 is built from 13 residues. The V and J ends lost 4 bases and 2 bases respectively, with 10 bases between them. Germline CDR1 and CDR2: SGHRS and YFSETQ. For the CDR3, the DNA is TGCGCCAGCAGCACCACAGGGACCTACGAGCAGTACTTC. Translating gives CASSTTGTYEQYF.

The rearrangement uses TRBV27 and TRBJ2-7; 9 bases match TRBD1. J gave up 4 bases and V 5 bases, and 21 bases lay outside the gene matches. The CDR3 contains 19 residues. Germline V lookup: CDR1 MNHEY, CDR2 SMNVEV (reference sequence). In DNA, the CDR3 is TGTGCCAGCAGTCCCATTCGATACGCACCGGGACAGGGTCGATACGAGCAGTACTTC. As protein: CASSPIRYAPGQGRYEQYF.

V and J are TRBV6-4 and TRBJ2-2; TRBD1 matches at 9 bases. Trimming removed 11 bases from V and 4 bases from J; junction bases left unmatched: 14. The CDR3 length is 16 residues. Germline lookup yields CDR1 MRHNA and CDR2 SNTAGT. The CDR3 DNA reads TGTGCCGAGGGAGACAGGGGGGGTACGGGCACCGGGGAGCTGTTTTTT. Protein sequence: CAEGDRGGTGTGELFF.

This clone was detected a few times. The chain joins TRBV6-5 to TRBJ1-2; 11 bases fit TRBD1. The CDR3 loop spans 15 amino acids. Germline V lookup: CDR1 MNHEY, CDR2 SVGAGI. The V and J ends lost 5 bases and 3 bases, in that order; junction bases with no gene match: 5. CDR3: CASSHRDRGYYGYTF. The CDR3 nucleotides read TGTGCCAGCAGTCACCGGGACAGGGGGTACTATGGCTACACCTTC.

This chain joins TRBV6-5 and TRBJ1-3; TRBD1 is a possible D gene (5 bases). The germline gives CDR1 MNHEY, CDR2 SVGAGI. V lost 4 bases, J lost 2 bases, and 6 bases lay in between. The CDR3 has 13 residues. The CDR3 DNA is TGTGCCAGCAGTTTCAGGGCTGGAAACACCATATATTTT. Translating gives CASSFRAGNTIYF.

The chain has TRBV5-1 and TRBJ2-4, with D unclear. The CDR3 covers 14 residues. Germline V CDR1 and CDR2: SGHRS, YFSETQ. Trimming stripped 0 bases from V and 1 base from J, with 5 bases between. The CDR3 bases are TGCGCCAGCAGCTTGGGAGAGGCCAAAAACATTCAGTACTTC. Translating it yields CASSLGEAKNIQYF.

This clone was recorded only once. The chain uses TRBV7-2 and TRBJ2-7; D is perhaps TRBD1 (5 bases). Trimming removed 8 bases from V and 1 base from J, with 15 bases in between. The CDR3 totals 14 residues. Germline CDR1 reads SGHTA; CDR2 reads FQGNSA. CDR3 sequence reads: CASGARVTSYEQYF. CDR3 DNA: TGTGCCAGCGGGGCCAGGGTAACGTCCTACGAGCAGTACTTC.

The chain has TRBV29-1 and TRBJ1-2; weak D call: TRBD1 (5 bases). Germline V gene lookup returns CDR1 SQVTM and CDR2 ANQGSEA. This CDR3 is 13 amino acids long. The V gene lost 6 bases and the J gene lost 2 bases, with 13 bases spanning the gap. CDR3 nucleotide sequence: TGCAGCGTCTTTGACAGCTGGAACTATGGCTACACCTTC. This encodes CSVFDSWNYGYTF.

There are a few counts of this clone. The chain employs TRBV6-5 and TRBJ2-7; weak D call: TRBD1 (5 bases). The CDR3 has 15 amino acids. Per germline, CDR1 MNHEY and CDR2 SVGAGI. Trimming left V 0 bases short and J 0 bases short, with 9 bases between. The DNA of the CDR3 is TGTGCCAGCAGTTACTCGGGGCCGACCTCCTACGAGCAGTACTTC. It encodes CASSYSGPTSYEQYF.

This chain joins TRBV6-1 and TRBJ1-3; weak D call: TRBD1 (5 bases). V dropped 4 bases and J dropped 2 bases, with 18 bases sitting between them. In germline, CDR1 is MNHNS, CDR2 SASEGT. The CDR3 is made up of 17 amino acids. The CDR3: CASSVSTSGGAGNTIYF. CDR3 DNA sequence: TGTGCCAGCAGTGTTTCTACGAGCGGGGGAGCTGGAAACACCATATATTTT.

J is TRBJ1-5 and V is TRBV19; the D gene is possibly TRBD1 (6 bases). Germline loops: CDR1 LNHDA, CDR2 SQIVND (reference sequence). The CDR3 totals 15 residues. V was shortened by 3 bases and J by 3 bases, with 12 bases between the two germline ends. CDR3 loop: CASSMGRDNNQPQHF. CDR3 bases: TGTGCCAGTAGTATGGGTCGGGACAACAATCAGCCCCAGCATTTT.

V and J are TRBV7-8 and TRBJ1-2; no clear D gene. V was trimmed by 1 base and J by 5 bases, leaving 8 bases between them. Germline V lookup: CDR1 SGHVS, CDR2 FQNEAQ. This CDR3 is 13 amino acids long. CDR3 residues: CASSLVGGYGYTF. In DNA form, the CDR3 reads TGTGCCAGCAGCTTAGTAGGCGGGTATGGCTACACCTTC.

This clone was recorded only once. The chain is built from TRBV7-6 and TRBJ1-4, with 9 nucleotides matching TRBD1. The germline gives CDR1 SGHVS, CDR2 FNYEAQ. The CDR3 runs 14 residues. Trimming at V came to 4 bases and at J to 7 bases, leaving 4 bases not matched to a gene. CDR3 nucleotides: TGTGCCAGCAGCTCGCCGGGACAGGGTGAAAAACTGTTTTTT. Translated: CASSSPGQGEKLFF.

The table lists this clone with a few counts. The junction does not match germline at one end; this may be a read error. This chain links TRBV13 with TRBJ1-4; 8 nucleotides line up with TRBD1. The CDR3 contains 14 residues. Germline CDR1 is PRHDT and CDR2 is FYEKMQ (reference sequence). CDR3 sequence (DNA): TGTGCCAGCAGCATAGGACAGGGCGGTGAAAAACTGTTTTTT. Translating gives CASSIGQGGEKLFF.

There are a few counts of this clone. This chain links TRBV7-6 with TRBJ1-5; 7 positions agree with TRBD1. This CDR3 comprises 15 residues. Germline CDR1 is SGHVS and CDR2 is FNYEAQ. After removal of 7 bases from V and 10 bases from J, the junction contained 16 bases not matched to a gene. This CDR3 is CASTLKGTAHLPQHF. CDR3 DNA: TGTGCCAGCACCCTAAAAGGGACAGCCCATCTACCCCAGCATTTT.

The V and J genes are TRBV14 and TRBJ1-2; the match to TRBD1 covers 7 bases. Germline V gene lookup returns CDR1 SGHDN and CDR2 FVKESK. The CDR3 spans 15 residues. V lost 2 bases, J lost 4 bases, and 7 bases stayed unmatched. This chain's CDR3 is CASSQFEGQSYGYTF. The CDR3 region has the DNA TGTGCCAGCAGCCAATTTGAGGGACAGAGCTATGGCTACACCTTC.

This clone was found a few times. The CDR3 here is CASSLEGASYNSPLHF. In DNA form, the CDR3 reads TGTGCCAGCAGTTTAGAGGGGGCATCCTATAATTCACCCCTCCACTTT. The chain carries TRBV27 and TRBJ1-6; 7 nucleotides match TRBD1. The germline CDR1 and CDR2 sequences are MNHEY and SMNVEV (reference sequence). The CDR3 consists of 16 residues. V was pared by 2 bases and J by 1 base, with 2 bases of the junction left unmatched.

The chain combines TRBV29-1 with TRBJ2-7; TRBD1 matches at 9 bases. This CDR3 comprises 15 residues. In germline, CDR1 is SQVTM, CDR2 ANQGSEA. V lost 3 bases and J lost 5; bases outside the gene matches: 11. The chain's CDR3 is CSVELTGTGPHEQYF. The DNA of the CDR3 is TGCAGCGTTGAGTTAACCGGGACAGGGCCCCACGAGCAGTACTTC.